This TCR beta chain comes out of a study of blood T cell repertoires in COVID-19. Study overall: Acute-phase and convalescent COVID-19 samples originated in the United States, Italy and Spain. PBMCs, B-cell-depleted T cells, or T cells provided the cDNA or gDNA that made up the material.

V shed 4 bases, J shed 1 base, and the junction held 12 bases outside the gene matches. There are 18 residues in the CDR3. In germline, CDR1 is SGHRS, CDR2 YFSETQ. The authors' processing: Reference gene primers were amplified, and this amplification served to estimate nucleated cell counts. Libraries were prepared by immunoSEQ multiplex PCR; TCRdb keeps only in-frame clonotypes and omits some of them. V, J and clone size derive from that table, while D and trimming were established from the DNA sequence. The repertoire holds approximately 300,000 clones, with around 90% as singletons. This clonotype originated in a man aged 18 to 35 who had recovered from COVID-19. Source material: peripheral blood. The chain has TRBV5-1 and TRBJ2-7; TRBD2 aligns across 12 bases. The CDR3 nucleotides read TGCGCCAGCAGCCTGGACCCTGGGACTAGCGGGCGATCCTACGAGCAGTACTTC. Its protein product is CASSLDPGTSGRSYEQYF.